What follows are 18 T cell receptor beta chains derived from one specimen sequenced in a study of post-analysis software for immune sequencing data. The study's findings and limits: Higher frequency in patients than in controls was seen for five TRBV segments, with TRBV5-6, TRBV5-1 and TRBV20-1 among them.

Tagging with unique molecular identifiers was a feature of the TCR beta cDNA libraries. In TCRdb, the PCR reads were re-called with MiXCR into one record per CDR3 protein. The sample lists about 460,000 distinct CDR3 sequences; under 55% were seen once. No antigens are known for them. Specimen: blood. The receptor set was obtained from a girl between 5 and 17 years old with multiple sclerosis.

The rearrangement uses TRBV5-1 and TRBJ2-4; a weak D match, TRBD1 (5 bases). V was clipped by 4 bases and J by 13 bases, with 21 bases between them. The CDR3 length is 14 residues. Looked up from germline, CDR1 is SGHRS and CDR2 is YFSETQ. CDR3 nucleotide sequence: TGCGCCAGCAGCCCACTTAAGGGGCCTGAAGAGCAGTACTTC. It yields the protein CASSPLKGPEEQYF.

Concerning this clonotype: The junction does not match germline at one end; this may be a read error. The chain is built from TRBV3-1 and TRBJ1-1, with 9 bases lining up with TRBD1. This CDR3 comprises 14 residues. Germline V gives CDR1 LGHDT, CDR2 YNNKEL (reference sequence). The CDR3: CASSYTGGASEAYF. The CDR3 region has the DNA TGTGCCAGCAGCTATACAGGGGGCGCATCTGAAGCTTACTTT.

This clonotype was detected only a few times. The chain joins TRBV27 to TRBJ2-7, with 8 bases that match TRBD2. Germline assignment: CDR1 MNHEY and CDR2 SMNVEV (reference sequence). The CDR3 spans 14 residues. The trim removed 3 bases at V and 3 bases at J, leaving 4 bases unmatched. Written as DNA, the CDR3 is TGTGCCAGCAGTTTTAGCGGGATGCTCTACGAGCAGTACTTC. Its protein is CASSFSGMLYEQYF.

The chain couples TRBV5-1 to TRBJ2-7; 11 nucleotides match TRBD1. Germline CDR1 SGHRS, CDR2 YFSETQ. This CDR3 region has 15 residues. V dropped 5 bases and J dropped 2; count of bases not matched to a gene: 6. CDR3 amino acids: CASRTGTGGPYEQYF. CDR3 bases: TGCGCCAGCAGAACCGGGACAGGGGGACCCTACGAGCAGTACTTC.

The gene calls are TRBV20-1 and TRBJ2-4; TRBD2 matches 7 bases. The length of the CDR3 is 12 residues. Germline CDR1 reads DFQATT; CDR2 reads SNEGSKA (reference sequence). The J segment lost 13 bases and the V segment lost 6 bases, leaving 12 bases of the junction unmatched. The CDR3 spells CSAPKTSYGQYF. The CDR3 DNA reads as TGCAGTGCACCGAAGACTAGCTACGGGCAGTACTTC.

This clonotype was seen a few times. The chain employs TRBV28 and TRBJ2-7, with a tentative D call TRBD2 (6 bases). Germline V gene data show CDR1 as MDHEN and CDR2 as SYDVKM. The CDR3 extends over 15 amino acids. The V end lost 8 bases, the J end lost 0 bases, and 17 bases lay between the germline ends. CDR3 sequence reads: CASQKLRDFSYEQYF. The CDR3 DNA is TGTGCCAGCCAAAAACTCCGGGACTTCTCCTACGAGCAGTACTTC.

CDR3 DNA sequence: TGTGCCAGCAGCTTAGCGTGGACAACTAATGAAAAACTGTTTTTT. Protein sequence: CASSLAWTTNEKLFF. This sequence joins TRBV7-2 and TRBJ1-4, with D uncertain. The CDR3 sequence is 15 residues long. The ends were cut back, 0 bases at V and 0 bases at J, with 5 bases in the middle. Germline V lookup: CDR1 SGHTA, CDR2 FQGNSA.

This clonotype was counted many times. V gene TRBV27 combines with J gene TRBJ2-1, with TRBD2 as a possible D gene (6 bases). This CDR3 is 14 amino acids long. CDR1 is MNHEY and CDR2 is SMNVEV in the germline V gene (reference sequence). V was clipped by 7 bases and J by 5 bases, with 15 bases between them. CDR3 residues: CASTLRGLNNEQFF. The CDR3 coding sequence is TGTGCCAGCACCCTACGGGGGTTGAACAATGAGCAGTTCTTC.

The rearrangement uses TRBV20-1 and TRBJ2-1, with 10 bases lining up with TRBD2. The V gene's germline CDR1 is DFQATT and CDR2 SNEGSKA (reference sequence). The CDR3 is 18 residues long. V was pared by 6 bases and J by 3 bases, with 17 bases of the junction left unmatched. DNA of the CDR3: TGCAGTGCCTTCCCACTAGCGGGGAAAAGGCCACGCTACAATGAGCAGTTCTTC. This encodes CSAFPLAGKRPRYNEQFF.

The chain has TRBV7-3 and TRBJ1-1; D is unresolved. The CDR3 is 13 residues long. In germline, CDR1 is SGHTA, CDR2 FQGTGA. The V gene lost 2 bases and the J gene lost 1 base, with 5 bases spanning the gap. CDR3 coding DNA: TGTGCCAGCAGCTTATCTTCGAACACTGAAGCTTTCTTT. Encoded protein: CASSLSSNTEAFF.

The chain has TRBV9 and TRBJ2-3; 7 positions match TRBD2. CDR1 and CDR2 (germline): SGDLS, YYNGEE. V was pared by 0 bases and J by 0 bases, with 1 base of the junction left unmatched. The CDR3 runs to 15 residues. CDR3 in DNA: TGTGCCAGCAGCGTAGATAGCGGGAGCACAGATACGCAGTATTTT. It encodes CASSVDSGSTDTQYF. Full variable domain (rest looked up from reference TRBV9 and TRBJ2-3): DSGVTQTPKHLITATGQRVTLRCSPRSGDLSVYWYQQSLDQGLQFLIQYYNGEERAKGNILERFSAQQFPDLHSELNLSSLELGDSALYFCASSVDSGSTDTQYFGPGTRLTVL.

The V gene is TRBV14, the J gene TRBJ2-7; 9 bases align to TRBD1. Per germline, CDR1 SGHDN and CDR2 FVKESK. The V and J ends lost 0 bases and 4 bases, in that order; junction bases with no gene match: 4. The CDR3 extends over 15 amino acids. The CDR3 reads CASSQEGTGPYEQYF. The CDR3 DNA is TGTGCCAGCAGCCAAGAGGGGACAGGGCCGTACGAGCAGTACTTC.

Ten or more counts support this clonotype. V is TRBV7-2 and J is TRBJ2-1; D is unresolved. Trimming took off 1 base at V and 4 bases at J, with 5 bases between the two ends. There are 13 residues in the CDR3. Looked up from germline, CDR1 is SGHTA and CDR2 is FQGNSA. The CDR3 region has the DNA TGTGCCAGCAGCTTAGAACAGTACAATGAGCAGTTCTTC. This sequence encodes CASSLEQYNEQFF.

The count of this clonotype is one. This sequence joins TRBV10-3 and TRBJ2-4; either TRBD1 or TRBD2 may fit D (6 bases each). Judging by the DNA end, TRBJ2-7 fits better; the J call may be wrong. The CDR3 totals 12 residues. Per germline, CDR1 ENHRY and CDR2 SYGVKD. The CDR3 loop is CAIMEGGYEQYF. CDR3 DNA: TGTGCCATCATGGAGGGGGGATACGAGCAGTACTTC.

This clonotype was counted only a few times. The V and J genes are TRBV29-1 and TRBJ1-4; D unresolved. The CDR3 spans 12 residues. Trimming removed 4 bases at V and 6 bases at J, with 9 bases between. Germline V gene lookup returns CDR1 SQVTM and CDR2 ANQGSEA. The DNA of the CDR3 is TGCAGCGTTGGAACCGGCGATGAAAAACTGTTTTTT. Amino acid sequence: CSVGTGDEKLFF.

This chain joins TRBV5-1 and TRBJ2-1, with 10 bases lining up with TRBD2. The CDR3 runs 18 residues. Germline values: CDR1 SGHRS, CDR2 YFSETQ. Trimming took 3 bases from V and 3 from J; bases not matched to a gene: 12. The CDR3 coding sequence is TGCGCCAGCAGCTCGGCTACACCAGCGGGAGGGGGCTACAATGAGCAGTTCTTC. Translation: CASSSATPAGGGYNEQFF.

The chain links TRBV6-2 or TRBV6-3 to TRBJ2-1; D gene ambiguous. This CDR3 spans 14 amino acids. Germline CDR1 and CDR2: MNHEY and SVGEGT. V gave up 0 bases and J gave up 3 bases, with 6 bases separating them. In nucleotides, the CDR3 is TGTGCCAGCAGTTACTCGGATCTCTACAATGAGCAGTTCTTC. It is translated as CASSYSDLYNEQFF.

This rearrangement joins TRBV9 to TRBJ2-1; D is unresolved. Germline V CDR1 and CDR2: SGDLS, YYNGEE. V lost 4 bases and J lost 4, with 12 bases in between. The CDR3 is made up of 14 amino acids. CDR3 sequence: CASSPGTVYNEQFF. Here the CDR3 DNA reads TGTGCCAGCAGCCCAGGCACGGTATACAATGAGCAGTTCTTC.